This TCR beta chain was captured in a study of metastatic and nonmetastatic thyroid tumors. About the study: Thyroid patients, malignant and benign, had repertoires compared across blood and tumor or nodule tissue. Notes on the study in general: Benign nodules were reported to have significantly lower TCR beta diversity than malignant thyroid tumors, in blood and tumor.

Thyroid surgery had not been preceded by any treatment in any patient. This clone was seen many times. Its antigen is unknown. Per the germline V gene, CDR1 is SGHNT and CDR2 is YENEEA. CDR3 length: 13 amino acids. Trimming took 4 bases from V and 2 from J, leaving 8 bases between them. TCRdb re-analyzed the PCR reads through MiXCR. This sample has some 4,300 clones, with roughly 20% found just once. Sequencing was done on a sample of tumor tissue. This rearrangement joins TRBV11-3 to TRBJ2-5; D is undetermined. The receptor was isolated from a male donor with papillary thyroid cancer or a benign thyroid nodule (not recorded which). Some clones in this sample may be carry-over from other donors' samples. CDR3 nucleotide sequence: TGTGCCAGCAGCTCCTGGAAGCAAGAGACCCAGTACTTC. Its translation: CASSSWKQETQYF.